This T cell receptor (beta chain) was profiled in a study of Ad26.COV2.S vaccination and SARS-CoV-2 variants. Across the whole study: By the intramuscular route, Ad26.COV2.S was given once, or twice 56 days apart.

With 4 bases removed from V and 1 base from J, the gap between germline ends came to 16 bases. The CDR3 consists of 16 residues. Germline loops: CDR1 SGHTA, CDR2 FQGNSA. This clone was recorded once. Its antigen is unknown. Documented treatment: about 20 received Ad26.COV2.S at low or high dose, single or two shots; about five received placebo; per-sample allocation not given. On day 63 after the first injection, vaccine and placebo recipients gave samples. The vaccine delivered Wuhan-strain SARS-CoV-2 spike through an Ad26 vector. The repertoire was sequenced with immunoSEQ multiplex PCR; TCRdb's copy has only in-frame clones and lacks some. Of 410,000 or so clones in the sample, 92% were seen once. Points from the study as a whole: Placebo recipients trailed vaccine recipients in spike-specific TCR breadth. Breadth and depth estimates from TCRs may understate total T cell responses.

This receptor was obtained from a person between 18 and 59 years old who received the Ad26.COV2.S COVID-19 vaccine or a placebo. This chain joins TRBV7-2 and TRBJ2-5, with D possibly matching TRBD1 (6 bases). This specimen was peripheral blood, taken in a trial of Ad26.COV2.S vaccine versus placebo. CDR3 sequence reads: CASSSQGRGFQETQYF. DNA of the CDR3: TGTGCCAGCAGCTCCCAGGGGCGAGGGTTCCAAGAGACCCAGTACTTC.